A selection of T cell receptor beta chains follows, all from one sample in a study of shared T cell receptors in the human thymus. The repertoire was sequenced with immunoSEQ multiplex PCR; TCRdb's copy has only in-frame clones and lacks some. This sample has about 660,000 clones, with over 75% found just once. This sample also appeared in a second study, on human thymus T cells.

Material for sequencing was thymocytes. The receptor set was obtained from a boy under three years old with a congenital heart defect. Each CDR3 is given with its conserved first and last residue. D genes are given only for firm matches. The size entry is marked missing in some rows and otherwise reads once, few, many or a size class.

size,V,length,J,D,DNA,CDR3
NA,TRBV2,11,TRBJ2-3,NA,TGTGCCAGCGGGCCCCCGGATACGCAGTATTTT,CASGPPDTQYF
NA,TRBV6-5,15,TRBJ2-3,NA,TGTGCCAGCAGTTACTCGGGGGACTCCAGGGATACGCAGTATTTT,CASSYSGDSRDTQYF
few,TRBV27,18,TRBJ2-1,NA,TGTGCCAGCAGCCCTATGAACCGTCCCCACCACTCCTACAATGAGCAGTTCTTC,CASSPMNRPHHSYNEQFF
once,TRBV11-2,16,TRBJ2-7,TRBD1,TGTGCCAGCAGCTCCGATTTCCGGGACAGATATTACGAGCAGTACTTC,CASSSDFRDRYYEQYF
once,TRBV9,16,TRBJ2-1,NA,TGTGCCAGCAGCCCCGGCCCGGACATCAGCTACAATGAGCAGTTCTTC,CASSPGPDISYNEQFF
NA,TRBV4-1,16,TRBJ2-1,TRBD2,TGCGCCAGCAGCCAAGAGCCTAGCGGGTCCTACAATGAGCAGTTCTTC,CASSQEPSGSYNEQFF
NA,TRBV7-2,15,TRBJ2-7,TRBD1,TGTGCCAGCAGCCCCAGAGTGAGGGGACAGGGGGAGCAGTACTTC,CASSPRVRGQGEQYF
NA,TRBV7-2,15,TRBJ2-7,TRBD2,TGTGCCAGCAGCTTAAGGTGGACTAGCGGGACCGAGCAGTACTTC,CASSLRWTSGTEQYF
NA,TRBV9,16,TRBJ2-7,TRBD2,TGTGCCAGCAGCGGTACTAGCGGGAGTGGAGTTGGCGAGCAGTACTTC,CASSGTSGSGVGEQYF
NA,TRBV9,15,TRBJ2-5,TRBD1,TGTGCCAGCAGCCTAGGGACAGGGGGAGGAGAGACCCAGTACTTC,CASSLGTGGGETQYF
NA,TRBV7-2,18,TRBJ1-2,TRBD1,TGTGCCAGCAGCTTAGAGGGGGACAGGGGGCTCTATAACTATGGCTACACCTTC,CASSLEGDRGLYNYGYTF
NA,TRBV5-6,16,TRBJ2-1,NA,TGTGCCAGCAGCTCCCGGTGGCCTAGCTCCTACAATGAGCAGTTCTTC,CASSSRWPSSYNEQFF
NA,TRBV6-1,14,TRBJ1-5,NA,TGTGCCTCTGGGGCTAACAGGGCGGCTCAGCCCCAGCATTTT,CASGANRAAQPQHF
NA,TRBV4-2,16,TRBJ2-7,TRBD2,TGTGCCAGCAGCCAGGCGACTAGCGGGAGAACCTACGAGCAGTACTTC,CASSQATSGRTYEQYF
NA,TRBV19,15,TRBJ2-2,TRBD2,TGTGCCAGTAGTATCCTGGCGGGGGGGGCCGGGGAGCTGTTTTTT,CASSILAGGAGELFF
NA,TRBV7-2,16,TRBJ2-3,NA,TGTGCCAGCAGCCGGAGGGCGGGCCCCCCCACAGATACGCAGTATTTT,CASSRRAGPPTDTQYF
NA,TRBV11-3,19,TRBJ2-1,TRBD2,TGTGCCAGCAGCGCCCGACTAGCGGGAGGGCTTACCCCCTACAATGAGCAGTTCTTC,CASSARLAGGLTPYNEQFF